A single sample is the source of the 18 T cell receptor beta chains below, sequenced in a study of tumor-infiltrating lymphocytes in localized non-small cell lung cancer. Assay: immunoSEQ multiplex PCR; the TCRdb copy retains only in-frame clones and omits some. Here the sample spans roughly 7,400 clones, about 64% being singletons. Sequencing was done on a sample of uninvolved lung tissue not adjacent to the tumor. All receptors derive from a human donor with non-small cell lung cancer.

The chain is built from TRBV2 and TRBJ2-2; tentative D call: TRBD2 (5 bases). Trimming cost V 6 bases and J 6 bases, with 8 bases left between them. This CDR3 spans 12 amino acids. The germline V gene has CDR1 SNHLY and CDR2 FYNNEI. This chain's CDR3 is CASRRGSGELFF. The CDR3 DNA follows: TGTGCCAGCAGGAGAGGGTCCGGGGAGCTGTTTTTT.

This rearrangement joins TRBV6-6 to TRBJ1-1; 10 bases map to TRBD1. Germline trimming cut 6 bases from V and 0 bases from J; bases unmatched to any gene: 7. The CDR3 contains 16 residues. Per germline, CDR1 MNHNY and CDR2 SVGAGI (reference sequence). For the CDR3, the DNA is TGTGCCAGCAGGTACCTGGGACAGGGGATGAACACTGAAGCTTTCTTT. Translated, it gives CASRYLGQGMNTEAFF.

By share of the sample, this clone is medium-sized. This chain uses TRBV9 with TRBJ2-3; no reliable D call. The germline V gene has CDR1 SGDLS and CDR2 YYNGEE. With 2 bases removed from V and 5 bases from J, the gap between germline ends came to 12 bases. The CDR3 is 14 residues long. The CDR3 DNA sequence: TGTGCCAGCAGCGTGGTCGGTCGCGGAGATACGCAGTATTTT. It encodes CASSVVGRGDTQYF.

The CDR3, as DNA: TGCGCAGATGAGGGGGTAGTTGGAAACACCATATATTTT. Translating gives CADEGVVGNTIYF. The chain employs TRBV23-1 and TRBJ1-3; TRBD1 is a possible D gene (6 bases). TRBV23-1 is an ORF; its function is uncertain. This CDR3 has 13 residues.

This clone was counted once. The sample holds other DNA sequences that translate to the same CDR3. The J gene is TRBJ1-1, the V gene TRBV27; possible D gene TRBD1, 5 bases. This CDR3 has 13 amino acids. The V gene lost 3 bases and the J gene lost 5 bases, with 10 bases spanning the gap. Germline V gene lookup returns CDR1 MNHEY and CDR2 SMNVEV (reference sequence). CDR3 loop: CASSFPGGTEAFF. The CDR3 region has the DNA TGTGCCAGCAGTTTCCCCGGGGGAACTGAAGCTTTCTTT.

The chain employs TRBV7-2 and TRBJ2-2; D call uncertain. Between the trimmed V and J ends, which lost 0 bases and 4 bases, there was a span of 6 bases. The CDR3 consists of 14 residues. Germline CDR1 and CDR2: SGHTA and FQGNSA. CDR3 coding DNA: TGTGCCAGCAGCTTAGCAATGGCCACCGGGGAGCTGTTTTTT. This codes for CASSLAMATGELFF. Looking up the rest from reference TRBV7-2 and TRBJ2-2 gives the full variable domain: GAGVSQSPSNKVTEKGKDVELRCDPISGHTALYWYRQSLGQGLEFLIYFQGNSAPDKSGLPSDRFSAERTGGSVSTLTIQRTQQEDSAVYLCASSLAMATGELFFGEGSRLTVL.

The chain is built from TRBV30 and TRBJ1-5; D is possibly TRBD1 (5 bases). CDR1 and CDR2 from the germline V gene are GTSNPN and SVGIG (reference sequence). CDR3 size: 13 residues. The ends were cut back, 5 bases at V and 6 bases at J, with 14 bases in the middle. In DNA form, the CDR3 reads TGTGCCTGGGGGGACCTTACAGGTCAGCCCCAGCATTTT. Encoded protein: CAWGDLTGQPQHF.

Only a few counts were recorded for this clone. This chain uses TRBV18 with TRBJ2-2, with a tentative D call TRBD1 (5 bases). The CDR3 is 14 residues long. Germline loops: CDR1 KGHSH, CDR2 LQKENI. Trimming stripped 2 bases from V and 4 bases from J, with 8 bases between. Here the CDR3 reads CASSPRQTTGELFF. CDR3 in DNA: TGTGCCAGCTCACCAAGACAGACCACCGGGGAGCTGTTTTTT.

The rearrangement uses TRBV6-5 and TRBJ1-1; D not resolved. Trimming pared 6 bases from V and 5 bases from J, leaving 16 bases between. The V gene's germline CDR1 is MNHEY and CDR2 SVGAGI. The length of the CDR3 is 14 residues. CDR3 coding DNA: TGTGCCAGCAGAGAAACCCGGTCTCGTACTGAAGCTTTCTTT. Amino acid sequence: CASRETRSRTEAFF.

The V gene is TRBV2, the J gene TRBJ1-2; D unresolved. The CDR3 consists of 13 residues. Looked up from germline, CDR1 is SNHLY and CDR2 is FYNNEI. The V end was cut by 3 bases, the J end by 5 bases, with 10 bases between. CDR3 sequence: CASSDMAGYGYTF. In nucleotides, the CDR3 is TGTGCCAGCAGTGATATGGCCGGGTATGGCTACACCTTC.

CDR3 region: CASSVVGFGGYTF. CDR3 bases: TGTGCCAGCAGCGTAGTGGGGTTCGGTGGCTACACCTTC. V and J are TRBV9 and TRBJ1-2, with D unclear. Between the trimmed V and J ends, which lost 0 bases and 7 bases, there was a span of 10 bases. The CDR3 sequence is 13 residues long. CDR1 is SGDLS, CDR2 YYNGEE, per germline.

This clone has just a few counts. The rearrangement links TRBV7-2 to TRBJ2-2, with a possible D match to TRBD2 (6 bases). This CDR3 is built from 15 residues. Per germline, CDR1 SGHTA and CDR2 FQGNSA. The ends were cut back, 4 bases at V and 4 bases at J, with 13 bases in the middle. The CDR3 nucleotides read TGTGCCAGCAGCTCCGCTCTAGCGCCCACCGGGGAGCTGTTTTTT. Its protein product is CASSSALAPTGELFF.

CDR3 amino acids: CAWRGGRGGEAFF. CDR3 DNA: TGTGCCTGGAGGGGAGGACGGGGAGGGGAAGCTTTCTTT. V usage is TRBV30 and J usage is TRBJ1-1; no reliable D call. This CDR3 contains 13 residues. Germline CDR1 reads GTSNPN; CDR2 reads SVGIG (reference sequence). Trimming cost V 3 bases and J 8 bases, with 16 bases left between them.

The chain links TRBV13 to TRBJ2-4, with D possibly being TRBD1 (5 bases). Trimming removed 1 base at V and 6 bases at J, with 10 bases between. The CDR3 totals 14 residues. Germline V gene sequence: CDR1 PRHDT, CDR2 FYEKMQ (reference sequence). The CDR3 nucleotides read TGTGCCAGCAGCTTAGTAGGGGCCTTAAACATTCAGTACTTC. Amino acids: CASSLVGALNIQYF.

This chain joins TRBV29-1 and TRBJ2-5; D gene uncertain. CDR3 length equals 12 residues. Trimming pared 7 bases from V and 5 bases from J, leaving 14 bases between. Germline V gene data show CDR1 as SQVTM and CDR2 as ANQGSEA. The CDR3 DNA reads as TGCAGCGCGGACCGAGCTTCGGAGACCCAGTACTTC. This codes for CSADRASETQYF.

This clone has a handful of counts. The chain is built from TRBV10-2 and TRBJ2-3; 11 nucleotides agree with TRBD2. Germline CDR1 is WSHSY and CDR2 is SAAADI. The CDR3 is 16 residues long. J lost 0 bases, V lost 6 bases, and 5 bases had no gene match. The CDR3 loop reads CASRRGLAASTDTQYF. The CDR3 region has the DNA TGCGCCAGCAGACGGGGACTAGCGGCTAGCACAGATACGCAGTATTTT.

The chain uses TRBV5-4 and TRBJ1-2; 7 bases map to TRBD1. Trimming at V came to 5 bases and at J to 0 bases, leaving 7 bases not matched to a gene. Germline V gene data show CDR1 as SGHNT and CDR2 as YYREEE (reference sequence). This CDR3 contains 15 residues. CDR3 nucleotides: TGTGCCAGCAGACCTACTGGACAGGCTAACTATGGCTACACCTTC. It yields the protein CASRPTGQANYGYTF.

The chain has TRBV29-1 and TRBJ2-3, with D possibly matching TRBD2 (5 bases). Germline lookup yields CDR1 SQVTM and CDR2 ANQGSEA. There are 15 residues in the CDR3. With 0 bases removed from V and 4 bases from J, the gap between germline ends came to 14 bases. In nucleotides, the CDR3 is TGCAGCGTTGAAGATCAAAGACGGCGGGCAGATACGCAGTATTTT. Protein product: CSVEDQRRRADTQYF.